This TCR beta chain was identified during a study of early stage breast cancer tumors. V was trimmed by 3 bases and J by 7 bases, leaving 6 bases between them. The CDR3 has 11 residues. In germline, CDR1 is SNHLY, CDR2 FYNNEI. In its sample, this clone was seen a few times. Libraries were prepared by immunoSEQ multiplex PCR; TCRdb keeps only in-frame clonotypes and omits some of them. The repertoire has tens of thousands of clones, around 80% of them found once; the top ten carry 3% to 4%. The J gene is TRBJ2-5, the V gene TRBV2; D unclear. The sequence was collected from a person aged 40 to 50 with breast cancer. The sequencing sample was made of blood. The CDR3: CASSDKGTQYF. CDR3 sequence (DNA): TGTGCCAGCAGTGACAAGGGGACCCAGTACTTC.